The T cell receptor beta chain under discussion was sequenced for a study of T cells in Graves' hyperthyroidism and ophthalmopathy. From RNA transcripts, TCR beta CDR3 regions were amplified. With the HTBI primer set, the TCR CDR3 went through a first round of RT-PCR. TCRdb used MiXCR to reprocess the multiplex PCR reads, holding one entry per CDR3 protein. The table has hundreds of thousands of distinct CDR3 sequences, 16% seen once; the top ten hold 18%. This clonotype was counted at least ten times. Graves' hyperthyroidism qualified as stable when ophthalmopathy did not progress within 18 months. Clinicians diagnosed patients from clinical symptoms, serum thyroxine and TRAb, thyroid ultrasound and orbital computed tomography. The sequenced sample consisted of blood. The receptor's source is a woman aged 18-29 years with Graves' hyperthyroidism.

The chain's CDR3 is CASSLRGVLDTQYF. The CDR3 DNA is TGTGCCAGCAGCTTAAGGGGGGTCCTAGATACGCAGTATTTT. The chain combines TRBV11-2 with TRBJ2-3; D may be TRBD1 or TRBD2 (6 bases each). CDR1 is SGHAT and CDR2 is FQNNGV in the germline V gene. This CDR3 has 14 amino acids. Trimming removed 2 bases at V and 5 bases at J, with 11 bases between.